This TCR beta chain was retrieved from a study of T cell repertoires in cytomegalovirus infection. Study in general: Selected CMV epitopes included recently identified HLA-C-restricted ones as well as well-studied HLA-B-restricted ones. The public TCR beta signatures pointed to both CMV infection and matching HLA type.

Note on this clonotype: What it recognizes is unknown.

TCRdb re-derived calls from the reads in MiXCR, one entry per CDR3 protein. The data show a few hundred thousand distinct CDR3 sequences, roughly 28% seen once. General study results and limits: The study identified carriers of CMV plus the relevant HLA from cumulative public TCR beta family frequency. Within the response measured ex vivo, HLA-C-restricted CMV-specific TCR beta clonotypes were dominant.

CDR1 and CDR2 (germline): MNHEY, SVGEGT. The CDR3 sequence is 11 residues long. V dropped 11 bases and J dropped 1 base, with 8 bases sitting between them. The source of this sequence is a human donor in good health (CMV status not recorded). Some clones in this sample may be carry-over from other donors' samples. The rearrangement links TRBV6-2 or TRBV6-3 to TRBJ1-1; D gene ambiguous. This material consisted of cultured PBMCs, taken from culture after CMV antigen stimulation. DNA of the CDR3: TGTGCCCATCGGGAGAACACTGAAGCTTTCTTT. Translating it yields CAHRENTEAFF.